Listed below are T cell receptor beta chains from one sample, sequenced in a study of tumor-infiltrating lymphocytes in localized non-small cell lung cancer. Profiled with immunoSEQ multiplex PCR; TCRdb holds only in-frame clones, not every one. The repertoire includes 5,000 to 8,000 clones, roughly 78% of them detected once, and 6.5% sits in the top ten. Material: uninvolved lung tissue not adjacent to the tumor. The receptor set was obtained from a human donor with non-small cell lung cancer. Both conserved end residues are part of each CDR3. D genes are given only for firm matches. Clone sizes are given selectively: once, few, many, or a class where the clone is expanded.

cdr3_nt: TGTGCCAGCAGCGTTCTAGGGGACAGACAAGAGACCCAGTACTTC; cdr3_aa: CASSVLGDRQETQYF; d_call: TRBD1; j_call: TRBJ2-5; v_call: TRBV9; clone_size: few
cdr3_nt: TGTGCCAGCAGCGCCAGGGGGGGCCAAGAGACCCAGTACTTC; cdr3_aa: CASSARGGQETQYF; d_call: .; j_call: TRBJ2-5; v_call: TRBV11-2; clone_size: .
cdr3_nt: TGCGCCAGCAGCCCGCGACAGGGTGTGGACACTGAAGCTTTCTTT; cdr3_aa: CASSPRQGVDTEAFF; d_call: TRBD1; j_call: TRBJ1-1; v_call: TRBV4-1; clone_size: .
cdr3_nt: TGTGCCAGCAGCTCCTCAGGGGGGGGCAAAGCTTTCTTT; cdr3_aa: CASSSSGGGKAFF; d_call: TRBD1; j_call: TRBJ1-1; v_call: TRBV4-2; clone_size: .
cdr3_nt: TGTGCCAGCAGGTCGGGACAGGGGGCCTACAATGAGCAGTTCTTC; cdr3_aa: CASRSGQGAYNEQFF; d_call: TRBD1; j_call: TRBJ2-1; v_call: TRBV7-2; clone_size: .
cdr3_nt: TGTGCCAGCAGACAGGGCCTTAATCAGCCCCAGCATTTT; cdr3_aa: CASRQGLNQPQHF; d_call: .; j_call: TRBJ1-5; v_call: TRBV27; clone_size: .
cdr3_nt: TGTGCCAGCAGCTTAGATTCTGGGTGGGAGACCCAGTACTTC; cdr3_aa: CASSLDSGWETQYF; d_call: .; j_call: TRBJ2-5; v_call: TRBV11-1; clone_size: .
cdr3_nt: TGTGCCTGGAGGTGGGGGAACACTGAAGCTTTCTTT; cdr3_aa: CAWRWGNTEAFF; d_call: .; j_call: TRBJ1-1; v_call: TRBV30; clone_size: .
cdr3_nt: TGCGCCAGCAGCTTTGAAGGTTCAGAGACCCAGTACTTC; cdr3_aa: CASSFEGSETQYF; d_call: .; j_call: TRBJ2-5; v_call: TRBV5-1; clone_size: once
cdr3_nt: TGTGCCAGCAAACAGGGTTCTAGGAGACTGTTTTTT; cdr3_aa: CASKQGSRRLFF; d_call: .; j_call: TRBJ1-4; v_call: TRBV28; clone_size: few
cdr3_nt: TGTGCCAGCAAGGCGACGGGACAGAGCACAGATACGCAGTATTTT; cdr3_aa: CASKATGQSTDTQYF; d_call: TRBD1; j_call: TRBJ2-3; v_call: TRBV6-1; clone_size: .
cdr3_nt: TGCGCCAGCAGCTTCCGAACAGGGGGCAGCACAGATACGCAGTATTTT; cdr3_aa: CASSFRTGGSTDTQYF; d_call: TRBD1; j_call: TRBJ2-3; v_call: TRBV5-1; clone_size: .
cdr3_nt: TGCGCCAGCAGCGCGACAGGGCTGGGGCAGCAGTTCTTC; cdr3_aa: CASSATGLGQQFF; d_call: TRBD1; j_call: TRBJ2-1; v_call: TRBV10-1; clone_size: few
cdr3_nt: TGTGCCTGGAGTGCAGGGGGGACAACCCAAGAGACCCAGTACTTC; cdr3_aa: CAWSAGGTTQETQYF; d_call: .; j_call: TRBJ2-5; v_call: TRBV30; clone_size: medium-sized
cdr3_nt: TGTGCCAGCAGTTTGGGTCGCTTGCGGGAATCTACAGATACGCAGTATTTT; cdr3_aa: CASSLGRLRESTDTQYF; d_call: .; j_call: TRBJ2-3; v_call: TRBV27; clone_size: once
cdr3_nt: TGTGCCAGCAGTTCCGGACAGCCCCCCCAGAACTACGAGCAGTACTTC; cdr3_aa: CASSSGQPPQNYEQYF; d_call: .; j_call: TRBJ2-7; v_call: TRBV27; clone_size: .
cdr3_nt: TGTGCCAGCAGCCCGGAGCTTCGGGGCACCGGGGAGCTGTTTTTT; cdr3_aa: CASSPELRGTGELFF; d_call: .; j_call: TRBJ2-2; v_call: TRBV5-4; clone_size: .
cdr3_nt: TGTGCCAGTAGAAGCAGGGTCCCAGATACGCAGTATTTT; cdr3_aa: CASRSRVPDTQYF; d_call: .; j_call: TRBJ2-3; v_call: TRBV19; clone_size: once
cdr3_nt: TGTGCCACCAGCAGAGCCCCGACAGGGGACGAGCAGTACTTC; cdr3_aa: CATSRAPTGDEQYF; d_call: TRBD1; j_call: TRBJ2-7; v_call: TRBV15; clone_size: medium-sized
cdr3_nt: TGTGCCAGCAGCCCAGGGGGCACGGTCACTGAAGCTTTCTTT; cdr3_aa: CASSPGGTVTEAFF; d_call: TRBD1; j_call: TRBJ1-1; v_call: TRBV11-3; clone_size: .
cdr3_nt: TGTGCCAGCAGCTTATCAGCTTCCGGGACAGGGCACGAGCAGTACTTC; cdr3_aa: CASSLSASGTGHEQYF; d_call: TRBD1; j_call: TRBJ2-7; v_call: TRBV7-3; clone_size: .
cdr3_nt: TGTGCCAGCAGCCTCTCTTCGGGGGCTGCCTATGGCTACACCTTC; cdr3_aa: CASSLSSGAAYGYTF; d_call: .; j_call: TRBJ1-2; v_call: TRBV9; clone_size: .
cdr3_nt: TGTGCCAGCAGCTTGGGGCGGGAGGAAGACGAGCAGTACTTC; cdr3_aa: CASSLGREEDEQYF; d_call: TRBD2; j_call: TRBJ2-7; v_call: TRBV7-8; clone_size: .
cdr3_nt: TGCGCCAGCAGCTTAGTAAACAGGGGCGACACCGGGGAGCTGTTTTTT; cdr3_aa: CASSLVNRGDTGELFF; d_call: TRBD1; j_call: TRBJ2-2; v_call: TRBV5-1; clone_size: .
cdr3_nt: TGTGCCAGCAGCTGGGGACAGGGGGCGACCGAGCAGTACTTC; cdr3_aa: CASSWGQGATEQYF; d_call: TRBD1; j_call: TRBJ2-7; v_call: TRBV6-6; clone_size: few
cdr3_nt: TGTGCCAGCAGCCTCCCGGGGGGTTTAAGGAGTGGGGCCAACGTCCTGACTTTC; cdr3_aa: CASSLPGGLRSGANVLTF; d_call: TRBD2; j_call: TRBJ2-6; v_call: TRBV4-2; clone_size: .
cdr3_nt: TGTGCCAGCAGCTCCTCCAGGGTGTCTAACTATGGCTACACCTTC; cdr3_aa: CASSSSRVSNYGYTF; d_call: .; j_call: TRBJ1-2; v_call: TRBV7-8; clone_size: .
cdr3_nt: TGCGCCAGCAGCGGCAGGATCTCTGGAAACACCATATATTTT; cdr3_aa: CASSGRISGNTIYF; d_call: .; j_call: TRBJ1-3; v_call: TRBV4-3; clone_size: .
cdr3_nt: TGTGCCAGCAGTTATCGGGGGCCCCCGAATGAAAAACTGTTTTTT; cdr3_aa: CASSYRGPPNEKLFF; d_call: .; j_call: TRBJ1-4; v_call: TRBV6-5; clone_size: .
cdr3_nt: TGCAGCGTGTTTCGGACAGGGAACACTGAAGCTTTCTTT; cdr3_aa: CSVFRTGNTEAFF; d_call: TRBD1; j_call: TRBJ1-1; v_call: TRBV29-1; clone_size: .
cdr3_nt: TGTGCCAGCAGCTTGGCAACGGGGATAAACACTGAAGCTTTCTTT; cdr3_aa: CASSLATGINTEAFF; d_call: .; j_call: TRBJ1-1; v_call: TRBV5-5; clone_size: .
cdr3_nt: TGTGCCAGCAGCCCGACCGCCAACACCATATATTTT; cdr3_aa: CASSPTANTIYF; d_call: .; j_call: TRBJ1-3; v_call: TRBV9; clone_size: .
cdr3_nt: TGTGCCAGCTCATTTGCGATTTTTTCGGGAAGACACACTGAAGCTTTCTTT; cdr3_aa: CASSFAIFSGRHTEAFF; d_call: .; j_call: TRBJ1-1; v_call: TRBV18; clone_size: few
cdr3_nt: TGTGCCAGCAGCTTAGCGGGTCGGCCTGGGGCCAACGTCCTGACTTTC; cdr3_aa: CASSLAGRPGANVLTF; d_call: .; j_call: TRBJ2-6; v_call: TRBV7-2; clone_size: .
cdr3_nt: TGTGCCAGCAGCTTGGGACGGAACGAAGAGACCCAGTACTTC; cdr3_aa: CASSLGRNEETQYF; d_call: .; j_call: TRBJ2-5; v_call: TRBV5-4; clone_size: few
cdr3_nt: TGTGCCCTAAGCGACACCGGCTACGAGCAGTACTTC; cdr3_aa: CALSDTGYEQYF; d_call: .; j_call: TRBJ2-7; v_call: TRBV6-1; clone_size: .
cdr3_nt: TGTGCCAGCAGCTCGCCGGACAGGGGTGACAAAAACATTCAGTACTTC; cdr3_aa: CASSSPDRGDKNIQYF; d_call: TRBD1; j_call: TRBJ2-4; v_call: TRBV4-2; clone_size: .
cdr3_nt: TGCAGCGTTGGGAATGTGCAGCTCGGAGCGGCGGGAGCTTTCTTT; cdr3_aa: CSVGNVQLGAAGAFF; d_call: .; j_call: TRBJ1-1; v_call: TRBV29-1; clone_size: few
cdr3_nt: TGTGCCAGTAACGACAGGGATCCAGATACGCAGTATTTT; cdr3_aa: CASNDRDPDTQYF; d_call: TRBD1; j_call: TRBJ2-3; v_call: TRBV19; clone_size: .
cdr3_nt: TGTGCCAGCAGCTTAGTGACGAGCTCCTACGAGCAGTACTTC; cdr3_aa: CASSLVTSSYEQYF; d_call: .; j_call: TRBJ2-7; v_call: TRBV7-9; clone_size: .
cdr3_nt: TGTGCCAGCAGCTTAGCGGCAGGGGTCCCCGATGGCTACACCTTC; cdr3_aa: CASSLAAGVPDGYTF; d_call: .; j_call: TRBJ1-2; v_call: TRBV11-1; clone_size: .
cdr3_nt: TGTGCCAGCAGCTTAGATCGCCACTCGAATGAGCAGTTCTTC; cdr3_aa: CASSLDRHSNEQFF; d_call: .; j_call: TRBJ2-1; v_call: TRBV7-6; clone_size: .
cdr3_nt: TGTGCCAGCAGCTTGATAGCGGGAGGCCCAGGAGAGACCCAGTACTTC; cdr3_aa: CASSLIAGGPGETQYF; d_call: TRBD2; j_call: TRBJ2-5; v_call: TRBV5-4; clone_size: .
cdr3_nt: TGTGCCAGCTCACCATGGAAGGAGGGGACTGAAGCTTTCTTT; cdr3_aa: CASSPWKEGTEAFF; d_call: .; j_call: TRBJ1-1; v_call: TRBV18; clone_size: few
cdr3_nt: TGCGCCAGCAGCCAAGATCCTGCCGGGGCCCTCTACAATGAGCAGTTCTTC; cdr3_aa: CASSQDPAGALYNEQFF; d_call: .; j_call: TRBJ2-1; v_call: TRBV4-3; clone_size: few